The 21 T cell receptor delta chains presented below share a single source sample, sequenced in a study of Vδ1+ human thymocytes. Their antigen targets remain unknown. General study results and limits: Thymic TRG and TRD repertoires appeared highly polyclonal.

Sequences come from RNA converted to cDNA by reverse transcription. Multiplex PCR used pooled V-gene forward primers and a constant-region reverse primer to amplify CDR3s. TCRdb fed the multiplex PCR reads into CATT to redo clone calling. The profile shows about 27,000 delta-chain clones, 7.4% of them singletons. Material: Vdelta1+ gamma-delta thymocytes from the thymus. The sample's subset: FACS-sorted CD3+ TCRalphabeta- TCRVdelta1+ TCRVdelta2- thymocytes. The receptors shown here come from a girl less than two years old who had congenital heart surgery.

This clone occurred a few times. The gene calls are TRDV1 and TRDJ1, with TRDD3 matching over 8 bases. CDR3 length: 22 residues. Losses at the gene ends were 4 bases for V and 0 bases for J; bases not matched to a gene: 25. The germline V gene has CDR1 TSWWSYY and CDR2 QGS. CDR3 loop: CALGGRPYEGWGTPVYTDKLIF. CDR3 nucleotide sequence: TGTGCTCTTGGGGGCCGCCCTTACGAGGGCTGGGGGACCCCCGTGTACACCGATAAACTCATCTTT.

This clone was observed a few times. The chain recombines TRDV1 with TRDJ1, with 8 positions matching TRDD2. Germline V gene data show CDR1 as TSWWSYY and CDR2 as QGS. V was clipped by 0 bases and J by 0 bases; unmatched bases: 15. This CDR3 is built from 20 residues. This CDR3 is CALGELRASYNLIYTDKLIF. In DNA, the CDR3 is TGTGCTCTTGGGGAACTTCGGGCTTCCTACAACCTTATATACACCGATAAACTCATCTTT.

This clone was counted between two and nine times. V gene TRDV1 combines with J gene TRDJ1; 11 positions agree with TRDD3. CDR3 length equals 19 residues. The V gene end was trimmed by 2 bases and the J gene end by 3 bases; junction bases not matched to a gene: 14. Germline CDR1 TSWWSYY, CDR2 QGS. CDR3 nucleotides: TGTGCTCTTGGGGAAAGATTCCTACGTTACTGGGGGATATCCGATAAACTCATCTTT. Translation: CALGERFLRYWGISDKLIF.

The chain carries TRDV1 and TRDJ1; TRDD3 agrees at 10 bases. The J gene, missing from TCRdb, was assigned here through DNA to germline matching. The CDR3 is 21 amino acids. Germline trimming cut 2 bases from V and 0 bases from J; bases unmatched to any gene: 18. Germline CDR1 TSWWSYY, CDR2 QGS. CDR3 amino acids: CALGETTWNRGIRKYTDKLIF. CDR3 nucleotide sequence: TGTGCTCTTGGGGAAACTACGTGGAACCGGGGGATACGCAAGTACACCGATAAACTCATCTTT.

This clone occurred a few times. This chain connects TRDV2 to TRDJ2; TRDD3 aligns across 8 bases. V shed 1 base and J 0 bases; nucleotides not matched to a gene: 9. This CDR3 has 18 amino acids. Per germline, CDR1 GEAIGNYY and CDR2 EKD. CDR3 nucleotides: TGTGCCTGTGACACAGTCTGGGGGACTGAAGCTTTGACAGCACAACTCTTCTTT. It codes for CACDTVWGTEALTAQLFF.

The sample holds a few counts of this clone. The gene calls are TRDV1 and TRDJ1; the match to TRDD3 covers 12 bases. The CDR3 has 24 amino acids. Germline values: CDR1 TSWWSYY, CDR2 QGS. Trimming cost V 0 bases and J 4 bases; bases outside gene matches: 27. The CDR3 DNA sequence: TGTGCTCTTGGGGAACTAGTTGACTACAGCAGTCTTACTTACTGGGGGATACCAAGCGATAAACTCATCTTT. Encoded protein: CALGELVDYSSLTYWGIPSDKLIF.

This clone was counted between two and nine times. V usage is TRDV1 and J usage is TRDJ1; D remains unclear. The length of the CDR3 is 16 residues. Deletions cut 4 bases from V and 2 bases from J, with 17 bases between. CDR1 is TSWWSYY and CDR2 is QGS in the germline V gene. CDR3 in DNA: TGTGCTCTTGGGGGGCTATCCGGATTCCCTACCGATAAACTCATCTTT. Encoded protein: CALGGLSGFPTDKLIF.

The V gene is TRDV1, the J gene TRDJ1; maybe TRDD2 (5 bases). TCRdb is silent on the J gene; assignment here came from matching the DNA to germline. The CDR3 contains 17 residues. The germline V and J ends were trimmed by 0 bases and 5 bases, with 19 bases remaining between them. Per the germline V gene, CDR1 is TSWWSYY and CDR2 is QGS. In nucleotides, the CDR3 is TGTGCTCTTGGGGAACTCTCCCTACGTACGATAGGTGATAAACTCATCTTT. Translation gives CALGELSLRTIGDKLIF.

This clone was counted between two and nine times. At one end, the junction sequence differs from germline, possibly due to a read error. The sample holds other DNA sequences that translate to the same CDR3. The V gene is TRDV1, the J gene TRDJ1; TRDD3 matches 8 bases. Germline lookup yields CDR1 TSWWSYY and CDR2 QGS. The CDR3 spans 18 residues. The CDR3 DNA reads TGTGCTCTTGGAGAACTAGAGGTTCTGGGGGACTACACCGATAAACTCATCTTT. It yields the protein CALGELEVLGDYTDKLIF.

This clone was seen only a few times. This sequence joins TRDV1 and TRDJ1; 8 positions match TRDD3. Germline loops: CDR1 TSWWSYY, CDR2 QGS. V trimming: 4 bases; J trimming: 0 bases; junction bases outside the gene matches: 25. The CDR3 has 22 residues. The CDR3 loop is CALGVLGPTPLLGAKYTDKLIF. The CDR3 DNA sequence: TGTGCTCTTGGGGTGTTAGGTCCTACCCCCTTACTGGGGGCTAAGTACACCGATAAACTCATCTTT.

On this clone: An end of the junction does not agree with germline; a read error may underlie this. V and J are TRDV1 and TRDJ1; weak D call: TRDD3 (6 bases). CDR3 size: 22 residues. Germline V gives CDR1 TSWWSYY, CDR2 QGS. The CDR3 loop is CALGLPTGGLTNGIMYTEKLIF. CDR3 DNA sequence: TGTGCTCTTGGGCTACCTACCGGGGGACTAACAAATGGAATAATGTACACCGAGAAACTCATCTTT.

V is TRDV1 and J is TRDJ1; 9 bases line up with TRDD3. The CDR3 is 20 amino acids. The V and J ends lost 4 bases and 0 bases, in that order; junction bases with no gene match: 18. Germline V gene lookup returns CDR1 TSWWSYY and CDR2 QGS. The CDR3 sequence is CALGGLASLLGDCYTDKLIF. As DNA, the CDR3 is TGTGCTCTTGGGGGGCTAGCATCGCTCCTGGGGGATTGCTACACCGATAAACTCATCTTT.

Worth noting for this clone: Compared with germline, one end of the junction differs, possibly owing to a read error. The chain joins TRDV1 to TRDJ1, with a possible D match to TRDD3 (6 bases). The CDR3 spans 16 residues. Germline CDR1 is TSWWSYY and CDR2 is QGS. The CDR3, as DNA: TGTGCTCCTGGGGAACTTACAACTCCCAATGGGCTTAAACTCATCTTT. Protein: CAPGELTTPNGLKLIF.

This clone was seen more than once but under ten times. The chain carries TRDV1 and TRDJ1, with 9 bases identical to TRDD3. CDR1 and CDR2 from the germline V gene are TSWWSYY and QGS. Trimming cost V 0 bases and J 1 base; bases outside gene matches: 24. The CDR3 extends over 23 amino acids. CDR3 nucleotides: TGTGCTCTTGGGGAACTATTTGGAGTCGGTCCTCGGGCGTTCTGGGGGATCACCGATAAACTCATCTTT. Encoded protein: CALGELFGVGPRAFWGITDKLIF.

V usage is TRDV1 and J usage is TRDJ1; TRDD3 agrees at 11 bases. In germline, CDR1 is TSWWSYY, CDR2 QGS. With V trimmed by 5 bases and J by 0 bases, 23 bases remained unmatched. CDR3 length: 22 residues. The CDR3 DNA reads as TGTGCTCTTGGGTCTCATCTTAGCACCATGGATGGGGGATACGGGTACACCGATAAACTCATCTTT. This encodes CALGSHLSTMDGGYGYTDKLIF.

This clone is termed medium-sized. V is TRDV2 and J is TRDJ1; no firm D call. CDR1 and CDR2 (germline): GEAIGNYY, EKD. Trimming pared 0 bases from V and 0 bases from J, leaving 19 bases between. The CDR3 sequence is 18 residues long. CDR3 sequence: CACDTGSPYEGYTDKLIF. CDR3 coding DNA: TGTGCCTGTGACACCGGGTCACCCTATGAGGGTTACACCGATAAACTCATCTTT.

The sample holds a few counts of this clone. The V gene is TRDV1, the J gene TRDJ1, with 13 nucleotides matching TRDD3. CDR1 and CDR2 (germline): TSWWSYY, QGS. V gave up 9 bases and J gave up 0 bases; unmatched junction bases: 22. CDR3 length: 21 amino acids. The DNA of the CDR3 is TGTGCTCTAGAAAGTGGGCGACTGGGGGATACGCGTATCCCGTACACCGATAAACTCATCTTT. It specifies CALESGRLGDTRIPYTDKLIF.

The chain has TRDV1 and TRDJ1; TRDD3 matches 8 bases. CDR1 TSWWSYY and CDR2 QGS come from the germline V gene. J lost 1 base, V lost 4 bases, and 26 bases had no gene match. The CDR3 has 22 amino acids. CDR3 region: CALGARLGQGDTLWITTDKLIF. CDR3 nucleotides: TGTGCTCTTGGGGCAAGACTCGGTCAAGGGGATACCCTTTGGATAACCACCGATAAACTCATCTTT.

This chain connects TRDV1 to TRDJ1; D is unclear. Trimming cost V 0 bases and J 7 bases, with 12 bases left between them. CDR1 is TSWWSYY, CDR2 QGS, per germline. The CDR3 is 14 amino acids. CDR3 amino acids: CALGELRTRSKLIF. The CDR3 bases are TGTGCTCTTGGGGAACTCCGTACTAGAAGTAAACTCATCTTT.

J is TRDJ1 and V is TRDV1, with D tentatively TRDD3 (6 bases). The V end lost 3 bases, the J end lost 0 bases, and 26 bases lay between the germline ends. Germline V lookup: CDR1 TSWWSYY, CDR2 QGS. This CDR3 spans 20 amino acids. The CDR3 DNA reads as TGTGCTCTTGGGGAGCCAAGCCCCAGCATGGGGGGGCCTTACACCGATAAACTCATCTTT. It encodes CALGEPSPSMGGPYTDKLIF.

V is TRDV2 and J is TRDJ3; 7 positions agree with TRDD3. This CDR3 has 18 amino acids. Per the germline V gene, CDR1 is GEAIGNYY and CDR2 is EKD. Trimming took 5 bases from V and 1 from J; bases not matched to a gene: 10. Here the CDR3 reads CACVPWGTESWDTRQMFF. CDR3 coding DNA: TGTGCCTGTGTTCCTTGGGGGACCGAATCCTGGGACACCCGACAGATGTTTTTC.